The 14 T cell receptor beta chains reported below all come from one sample, sequenced in a study of blood T cell repertoires in COVID-19. Assay: immunoSEQ multiplex PCR; the TCRdb copy retains only in-frame clones and omits some. The data show 160,000 or so clones, with roughly 93% seen just once and around 2.1% held by the top ten. Sample: peripheral blood. The receptors here all came from a man aged 18-30 years with acute or convalescent COVID-19.

This chain connects TRBV4-1 to TRBJ2-7; possibly TRBD1 for D (6 bases). This CDR3 is built from 13 residues. Trimming stripped 4 bases from V and 7 bases from J, with 14 bases between. Germline lookup yields CDR1 MGHRA and CDR2 YSYEKL. CDR3 residues: CASSPLQGGEQYF. The CDR3 coding sequence is TGCGCCAGCAGCCCCTTACAGGGTGGGGAGCAGTACTTC.

The gene calls are TRBV7-2 and TRBJ2-7; 8 bases match TRBD2. The length of the CDR3 is 15 residues. In germline, CDR1 is SGHTA, CDR2 FQGNSA. V was pared by 5 bases and J by 2 bases, with 8 bases of the junction left unmatched. In DNA, the CDR3 is TGTGCCAGCAGCCGTCGGGAGGGAGGACCCTACGAGCAGTACTTC. Its protein product is CASSRREGGPYEQYF.

The chain joins TRBV27 to TRBJ1-1, with D perhaps TRBD1 (6 bases). The CDR3 is 15 amino acids. With 5 bases removed from V and 0 bases from J, the gap between germline ends came to 13 bases. The germline CDR1 and CDR2 sequences are MNHEY and SMNVEV (reference sequence). The CDR3 protein is CASSPVDSLNTEAFF. CDR3 DNA sequence: TGTGCCAGCAGTCCCGTGGACAGTTTGAACACTGAAGCTTTCTTT.

This CDR3 is CASSADRDSYGYTF. In DNA, the CDR3 is TGTGCCAGCAGCGCTGATCGGGACAGCTATGGCTACACCTTC. This chain connects TRBV9 to TRBJ1-2, with 7 bases fitting TRBD1. Germline V lookup: CDR1 SGDLS, CDR2 YYNGEE. The CDR3 extends over 14 amino acids. Trimming removed 3 bases from V and 4 bases from J; junction bases left unmatched: 6.

V is TRBV4-1 and J is TRBJ2-1; 8 positions agree with TRBD2. The junction had 16 bases not matched to a gene; V was cut back by 3 bases and J by 15 bases. Germline values: CDR1 MGHRA, CDR2 YSYEKL. The CDR3 is made up of 15 amino acids. DNA for the CDR3: TGCGCCAGCAGCCAGGTAGGACTAGCTGACGAAGTTTCGTTCTTC. Translated, it gives CASSQVGLADEVSFF.

This chain joins TRBV6-5 and TRBJ1-2, with 7 bases matching TRBD1. This CDR3 comprises 14 residues. Germline values: CDR1 MNHEY, CDR2 SVGAGI. Trimming took 6 bases from V and 1 from J; bases not matched to a gene: 5. This CDR3 reads CASRPGQDNYGYTF. The CDR3 DNA reads as TGTGCCAGCAGACCAGGACAGGATAACTATGGCTACACCTTC.

This clone was picked up one time. This sequence joins TRBV10-2 and TRBJ2-1; 7 positions match TRBD1. The CDR3 spans 15 residues. The V segment lost 1 base and the J segment 4 bases; nucleotides outside the gene matches: 4. Per the germline V gene, CDR1 is WSHSY and CDR2 is SAAADI. The CDR3 DNA sequence: TGCGCCAGCAGTGAGTACCGGGACAGTTACAATGAGCAGTTCTTC. It translates to CASSEYRDSYNEQFF.

The count of this clone is one. This chain connects TRBV3-1 (or the pseudogene TRBV3-2) to TRBJ1-2; the D gene is possibly TRBD1 (6 bases). Germline assignment: CDR1 LGHDT and CDR2 YNNKEL (reference sequence). The V and J ends lost 7 bases and 4 bases respectively, with 13 bases between them. The CDR3 spans 13 residues. The CDR3 is CASTHSTGYGYTF. For the CDR3, the DNA is TGTGCCAGCACCCACTCGACAGGCTATGGCTACACCTTC.

This clone was found once. The CDR3 loop reads CATSDPTGEDTGELFF. The CDR3 nucleotides are TGTGCCACCAGTGATCCCACAGGGGAGGACACCGGGGAGCTGTTTTTT. This chain uses TRBV24-1 with TRBJ2-2, with D maybe TRBD1 (7 bases). There are 16 residues in the CDR3. The V end lost 3 bases, the J end lost 3 bases, and 13 bases lay between the germline ends. Germline CDR1 is KGHDR and CDR2 is SFDVKD.

The V and J genes are TRBV19 and TRBJ1-1; TRBD1 is a possible D gene (5 bases). Germline CDR1 is LNHDA and CDR2 is SQIVND (reference sequence). Trimming left V 8 bases short and J 1 base short, with 14 bases between. The CDR3 contains 14 residues. CDR3 residues: CASRDGGRNTEAFF. The CDR3 DNA reads as TGTGCCAGTCGGGACGGGGGACGGAACACTGAAGCTTTCTTT.

Here the CDR3 DNA reads TGTGCCAGCACTATAGACAGATTCAATCAGCCCCAGCATTTT. Translated: CASTIDRFNQPQHF. The V call is TRBV6-5, the J call TRBJ1-5; tentatively, D is TRBD1 (5 bases). Trimming cost V 7 bases and J 3 bases, with 13 bases left between them. The germline V gene encodes CDR1 MNHEY and CDR2 SVGAGI. The CDR3 runs 14 residues.

The chain uses TRBV27 and TRBJ1-1; D is ambiguous. CDR1 and CDR2 (germline): MNHEY, SMNVEV (reference sequence). V was trimmed by 3 bases and J by 9 bases, leaving 17 bases between them. The CDR3 has 14 amino acids. The CDR3 here is CASSFAQLLPKAFF. DNA of the CDR3: TGTGCCAGCAGTTTTGCCCAACTCTTGCCGAAAGCTTTCTTT.

This clone came up once. The chain combines TRBV6-5 with TRBJ2-3; D perhaps matches TRBD1 (6 bases). Trimming shortened V by 7 bases and J by 0 bases, and 14 bases separated the two germline ends. The CDR3 spans 15 residues. Germline CDR1 MNHEY, CDR2 SVGAGI. CDR3 sequence (DNA): TGTGCCAGCACCCTCGGACAGCCTAGCACAGATACGCAGTATTTT. Amino acids: CASTLGQPSTDTQYF.

The V and J genes are TRBV12-3 or TRBV12-4 and TRBJ2-4; D is unclear. The ends were cut back, 6 bases at V and 6 bases at J, with 12 bases in the middle. The CDR3 contains 13 residues. CDR3 DNA sequence: TGTGCCAGCAGGCTCTTCGGCGGAAACATTCAGTACTTC. Translating it yields CASRLFGGNIQYF.